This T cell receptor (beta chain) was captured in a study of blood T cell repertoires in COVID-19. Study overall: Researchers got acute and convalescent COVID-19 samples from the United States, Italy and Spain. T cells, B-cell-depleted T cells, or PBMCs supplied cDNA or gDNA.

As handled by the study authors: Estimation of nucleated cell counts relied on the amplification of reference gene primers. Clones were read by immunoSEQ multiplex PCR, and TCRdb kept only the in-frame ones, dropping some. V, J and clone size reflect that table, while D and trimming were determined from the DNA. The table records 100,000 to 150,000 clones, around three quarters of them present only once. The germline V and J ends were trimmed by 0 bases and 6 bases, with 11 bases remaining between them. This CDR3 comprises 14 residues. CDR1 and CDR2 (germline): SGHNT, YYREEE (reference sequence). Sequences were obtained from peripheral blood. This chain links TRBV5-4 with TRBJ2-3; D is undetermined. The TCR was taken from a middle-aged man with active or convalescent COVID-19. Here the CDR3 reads CASSLVTDLDTQYF. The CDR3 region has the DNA TGTGCCAGCAGCTTGGTCACTGATCTCGATACGCAGTATTTT.